Shown below are 28 T cell receptor beta chains from a single sample sequenced in a study of technical replicates of blood from a few donors. The assay was immunoSEQ multiplex PCR, and TCRdb's table has in-frame clones only and misses some. The data contain 60,000 to 85,000 clones, approximately 97% of them singletons. The sample was T cells isolated from PBMCs. These receptors all come from a human donor in good health.

The chain couples TRBV5-1 to TRBJ2-5; TRBD2 aligns across 7 bases. The germline gives CDR1 SGHRS, CDR2 YFSETQ. The CDR3 spans 14 residues. V gave up 0 bases and J gave up 5 bases; unmatched junction bases: 4. The CDR3 bases are TGCGCCAGCAGCTTGGGGGGAGGGAAGGAGACCCAGTACTTC. Translating it yields CASSLGGGKETQYF.

J is TRBJ2-1 and V is TRBV4-1, with 8 bases that match TRBD1. CDR1 is MGHRA and CDR2 is YSYEKL in the germline V gene. Trimming at V came to 2 bases and at J to 5 bases, leaving 8 bases not matched to a gene. The CDR3 loop spans 16 amino acids. The CDR3 reads CASSQTGTGDNNEQFF. The CDR3 DNA reads as TGCGCCAGCAGCCAAACCGGGACAGGAGACAACAATGAGCAGTTCTTC.

V gene TRBV19 combines with J gene TRBJ1-1; TRBD1 is a possible D gene (5 bases). The CDR3 contains 16 residues. Trimming took off 4 bases at V and 4 bases at J, with 19 bases between the two ends. The germline gives CDR1 LNHDA, CDR2 SQIVND (reference sequence). CDR3 in amino acids: CASSTSSRRGGTEAFF. CDR3 sequence (DNA): TGTGCCAGTAGTACCTCCTCACGCCGCGGGGGCACTGAAGCTTTCTTT.

V is TRBV18 and J is TRBJ1-2; D might be TRBD1 (5 bases). The CDR3 is 14 residues long. Germline V gives CDR1 KGHSH, CDR2 LQKENI. Trimming pared 6 bases from V and 4 bases from J, leaving 15 bases between. Here the CDR3 DNA reads TGTGCCAGCTCGAGGATCCAGGGATTCTATGGCTACACCTTC. Its protein is CASSRIQGFYGYTF.

The chain employs TRBV27 and TRBJ2-3; TRBD2 agrees at 13 bases. In germline, CDR1 is MNHEY, CDR2 SMNVEV (reference sequence). Trimming at V came to 10 bases and at J to 0 bases, leaving 10 bases not matched to a gene. The CDR3 is 17 residues long. The CDR3 is CATRRTSGGLSTDTQYF. The CDR3 coding sequence is TGTGCCACGAGGAGGACTAGCGGGGGTTTAAGCACAGATACGCAGTATTTT.

This clone was detected once. V and J are TRBV19 and TRBJ2-1; maybe TRBD1 (6 bases). V was pared by 3 bases and J by 0 bases, with 15 bases between. Germline-derived CDR1 and CDR2 are LNHDA and SQIVND (reference sequence). CDR3 length equals 17 residues. CDR3 region: CASSILVGQSSYNEQFF. In DNA, the CDR3 is TGTGCCAGTAGTATTTTAGTCGGACAGAGCTCCTACAATGAGCAGTTCTTC.

The V call is TRBV19, the J call TRBJ2-5; D is perhaps TRBD1 (5 bases). Germline values: CDR1 LNHDA, CDR2 SQIVND (reference sequence). This CDR3 region has 13 residues. Deletions cut 3 bases from V and 1 base from J, with 6 bases between. CDR3 coding DNA: TGTGCCAGTAGTATGACAGCCCAAGAGACCCAGTACTTC. This translates into CASSMTAQETQYF.

This clone has only one observation. This chain connects TRBV2 to TRBJ1-1; 8 positions match TRBD1. Losses at the gene ends were 9 bases for V and 3 bases for J; bases not matched to a gene: 6. There are 13 residues in the CDR3. In germline, CDR1 is SNHLY, CDR2 FYNNEI. CDR3 bases: TGTGCCAGTAGACAGGGGCAGTACACTGAAGCTTTCTTT. Its protein is CASRQGQYTEAFF.

This chain joins TRBV4-1 and TRBJ1-2, with D possibly matching TRBD1 (5 bases). The germline gives CDR1 MGHRA, CDR2 YSYEKL. The CDR3 length is 15 residues. Trimming took 4 bases from V and 4 from J, leaving 16 bases between them. The CDR3 protein is CASSPQLGASYGYTF. In DNA, the CDR3 is TGCGCCAGCAGCCCGCAGTTAGGGGCTAGCTATGGCTACACCTTC.

This clone was counted once. The genes are TRBV28 and TRBJ2-7; 9 bases fit TRBD2. Germline V CDR1 and CDR2: MDHEN, SYDVKM. This CDR3 has 16 residues. With 5 bases clipped from V and 3 bases from J, the junction kept 11 bases outside the gene matches. The CDR3 sequence: CASSPMPGLAIYEQYF. In nucleotides, the CDR3 is TGTGCCAGCAGTCCCATGCCCGGACTAGCGATCTACGAGCAGTACTTC.

The chain is built from TRBV18 and TRBJ1-1; D possibly corresponds to TRBD1 (5 bases). In germline, CDR1 is KGHSH, CDR2 LQKENI. This CDR3 has 15 residues. The V gene lost 4 bases and the J gene lost 3 bases, with 15 bases spanning the gap. In nucleotides, the CDR3 is TGTGCCAGCTCACGGGACCCAGGGAGGGACACTGAAGCTTTCTTT. Its protein is CASSRDPGRDTEAFF. The entire variable domain, with the rest obtained from reference TRBV18 and TRBJ1-1, is as follows: NAGVMQNPRHLVRRRGQEARLRCSPMKGHSHVYWYRQLPEEGLKFMVYLQKENIIDESGMPKERFSAEFPKEGPSILRIQQVVRGDSAAYFCASSRDPGRDTEAFFGQGTRLTVV.

The rearrangement uses TRBV30 and TRBJ2-3; TRBD1 agrees at 7 bases. The CDR3 totals 12 residues. CDR1 and CDR2 from the germline V gene are GTSNPN and SVGIG (reference sequence). J was trimmed by 6 bases and V by 6 bases; bases with no gene match: 6. CDR3 nucleotide sequence: TGTGCCTGCCCCGGGACAGCGGATACGCAGTATTTT. Translation gives CACPGTADTQYF.

The chain couples TRBV2 to TRBJ1-5; the match to TRBD1 covers 7 bases. Germline V gene data show CDR1 as SNHLY and CDR2 as FYNNEI. J gave up 0 bases and V 8 bases, and 10 bases lay outside the gene matches. This CDR3 is 16 amino acids long. CDR3 amino acids: CASGTDEDYSNQPQHF. CDR3 in DNA: TGTGCCAGCGGGACAGACGAAGACTATAGCAATCAGCCCCAGCATTTT.

This rearrangement joins TRBV11-1 to TRBJ1-1, with a possible D match to TRBD1 (5 bases). The CDR3 sequence is 15 residues long. Germline values: CDR1 SGHAT, CDR2 FQDESV (reference sequence). V was trimmed by 2 bases and J by 5 bases, leaving 15 bases between them. CDR3 region: CASSLRGLGGTEAFF. CDR3 DNA: TGTGCCAGCAGCTTACGCGGTCTTGGGGGGACTGAAGCTTTCTTT.

The rearrangement uses TRBV6-5 and TRBJ1-1, with D hard to call. CDR1 is MNHEY, CDR2 SVGAGI, per germline. CDR3 length equals 15 residues. The V end was cut by 1 base, the J end by 1 base, with 10 bases between. The CDR3 DNA reads as TGTGCCAGCAGTTACTGGGCTGCCAGGAACACTGAAGCTTTCTTT. The encoded protein is CASSYWAARNTEAFF.

The chain couples TRBV10-2 to TRBJ2-7; 10 bases are a match to TRBD1. V shed 10 bases and J 6 bases; nucleotides not matched to a gene: 6. Germline CDR1 and CDR2: WSHSY and SAAADI. The length of the CDR3 is 12 residues. CDR3 sequence (DNA): TGCGCCATCTCGACAGGGGGCGGCGAGCAGTACTTC. Its protein is CAISTGGGEQYF.

The rearrangement links TRBV6-6 to TRBJ1-3; tentative D call: TRBD1 (6 bases). The CDR3 totals 14 residues. V shed 7 bases and J shed 2 bases, with 12 bases lying between them. Germline loops: CDR1 MNHNY, CDR2 SVGAGI (reference sequence). CDR3 sequence: CASNVQGPGNTIYF. CDR3 coding DNA: TGTGCCAGCAACGTCCAGGGGCCTGGAAACACCATATATTTT.

This clone appeared once. The chain is built from TRBV6-1 and TRBJ2-5, with TRBD2 matching over 11 bases. This CDR3 region has 15 residues. Trimming took 4 bases from V and 4 from J; bases not matched to a gene: 5. CDR1 and CDR2 from the germline V gene are MNHNS and SASEGT. The CDR3 region is CASSAVAGGIETQYF. The DNA for the CDR3 is TGTGCCAGCAGTGCAGTAGCGGGGGGGATAGAGACCCAGTACTTC.

The chain has TRBV4-1 and TRBJ1-2, with 9 nucleotides matching TRBD1. The CDR3 covers 13 residues. V shed 6 bases, J shed 5 bases, and the junction held 4 bases outside the gene matches. CDR1 is MGHRA and CDR2 is YSYEKL in the germline V gene. CDR3 region: CASRGQGEYGYTF. The DNA for the CDR3 is TGCGCCAGCAGGGGACAGGGTGAGTATGGCTACACCTTC.

This sequence joins TRBV2 and TRBJ2-7, with 10 bases lining up with TRBD2. J was trimmed by 12 bases and V by 3 bases; bases with no gene match: 5. The germline CDR1 and CDR2 sequences are SNHLY and FYNNEI. The CDR3 sequence is 12 residues long. This CDR3 reads CASSDGTSEGYF. CDR3 DNA: TGTGCCAGCAGTGATGGGACTAGCGAGGGGTACTTC.

Here the CDR3 reads CASSPGGQGVSGYTF. The DNA for the CDR3 is TGTGCCAGCAGCCCTGGGGGACAGGGAGTTTCAGGCTACACCTTC. The genes are TRBV7-6 and TRBJ1-2, with 9 bases matching TRBD1. V shed 5 bases, J shed 8 bases, and the junction held 12 bases outside the gene matches. Looked up from germline, CDR1 is SGHVS and CDR2 is FNYEAQ. This CDR3 region has 15 residues.

The chain recombines TRBV30 with TRBJ1-6; a weak D match, TRBD1 (6 bases). Trimming pared 0 bases from V and 8 bases from J, leaving 14 bases between. The CDR3 has 15 amino acids. Germline-derived CDR1 and CDR2 are GTSNPN and SVGIG (reference sequence). CDR3 nucleotides: TGTGCCTGGAGTGTAGGGGACCAGGGGTATTCACCCCTCCACTTT. Protein: CAWSVGDQGYSPLHF.

The V and J genes are TRBV7-9 and TRBJ2-2, with D possibly TRBD2 on 6 matching bases. This CDR3 is 14 amino acids long. The germline V gene has CDR1 SEHNR and CDR2 FQNEAQ (reference sequence). V lost 11 bases and J 0 bases, leaving 13 bases between the germline ends. CDR3 sequence reads: CAGAGGSNTGELFF. In DNA form, the CDR3 reads TGTGCCGGGGCCGGGGGTTCGAACACCGGGGAGCTGTTTTTT.

This chain links TRBV4-1 with TRBJ2-7, with a possible D match to TRBD2 (6 bases). The CDR3 is 15 residues long. Germline assignment: CDR1 MGHRA and CDR2 YSYEKL. The V and J ends lost 1 base and 5 bases respectively, with 15 bases between them. CDR3 sequence: CASSQAFGGTDEQYF. The CDR3 DNA is TGCGCCAGCAGCCAAGCCTTTGGGGGGACGGACGAGCAGTACTTC.

The rearrangement joins TRBV9 to TRBJ2-3; D possibly corresponds to TRBD1 (5 bases). Germline V gene data show CDR1 as SGDLS and CDR2 as YYNGEE. The CDR3 spans 16 residues. V lost 4 bases and J lost 4, with 19 bases in between. The CDR3 DNA follows: TGTGCCAGCAGCCCCCCGATGGTTGGGGCTCCAGATACGCAGTATTTT. Its translation: CASSPPMVGAPDTQYF.

The V and J genes are TRBV6-5 and TRBJ2-2; the D is unclear. V was shortened by 8 bases and J by 2 bases, with 9 bases between the two germline ends. The CDR3 has 13 amino acids. Germline loops: CDR1 MNHEY, CDR2 SVGAGI. The CDR3 DNA is TGTGCCAGCCGGGTCCTTAACACCGGGGAGCTGTTTTTT. Its protein product is CASRVLNTGELFF.

This clone was detected only once. The chain links TRBV7-9 to TRBJ1-1; TRBD1 agrees at 8 bases. Trimming took 4 bases from V and 5 from J; bases not matched to a gene: 9. The germline gives CDR1 SEHNR, CDR2 FQNEAQ (reference sequence). The CDR3 loop spans 15 amino acids. CDR3 amino acids: CASSSPGQGRTEAFF. The CDR3 nucleotides are TGTGCCAGCAGCTCCCCCGGACAGGGTAGGACTGAAGCTTTCTTT. The full variable domain, with the rest looked up from reference TRBV7-9 and TRBJ1-1, is DTGVSQNPRHKITKRGQNVTFRCDPISEHNRLYWYRQTLGQGPEFLTYFQNEAQLEKSRLLSDRFSAERPKGSFSTLEIQRTEQGDSAMYLCASSSPGQGRTEAFFGQGTRLTVV.

This clone came up once. This chain links TRBV18 with TRBJ1-4; 7 positions agree with TRBD1. V trimming: 4 bases; J trimming: 7 bases; junction bases outside the gene matches: 6. This CDR3 is built from 14 residues. Germline-derived CDR1 and CDR2 are KGHSH and LQKENI. The CDR3 bases are TGTGCCAGCTCACAACGACAGGGTGGTGAAAAACTGTTTTTT. It translates to CASSQRQGGEKLFF.